This paragraph reports one TCR beta chain. The CDR3 runs to 15 residues. The trim removed 1 base at V and 7 bases at J, leaving 7 bases unmatched. Looked up from germline, CDR1 is LGHDT and CDR2 is YNNKEL (reference sequence). These data belong to a study of blood T cell repertoires in COVID-19. Method: immunoSEQ multiplex PCR; TCRdb's copy keeps in-frame clones and lacks some. In the table there are around 47,000 clones, approximately 90% of which are singletons. This receptor was obtained from a man between 45 and 60 years old with active COVID-19. The chain recombines TRBV3-1 (or the pseudogene TRBV3-2) with TRBJ2-1; TRBD2 agrees at 7 bases. Sample: peripheral blood. CDR3 in DNA: TGTGCCAGCAGCCAAGGCCAGCGGGGCAGGAATGAGCAGTTCTTC. Translating gives CASSQGQRGRNEQFF.